This T cell receptor beta chain was captured by sequencing in a study of breast tumors, draining lymph nodes, adjacent tissues. Study-wide points: The data were judged consistent with most tumor T cells coming from lymph node and expanding in tumor. That most tumor T cells come from lymph nodes remained unproven. Tumor repertoires ranked between lymph nodes and nontumor tissue in diversity, with V and J gene preferences.

With regard to this clonotype: Its antigen is currently unknown.

Trimming took off 1 base at V and 7 bases at J, with 10 bases between the two ends. This CDR3 has 14 residues. Germline V gives CDR1 SGHVS, CDR2 FNYEAQ. Using its own MiXCR run on the multiplex PCR reads, TCRdb lists one record per CDR3 protein. The table lists about 22,000 distinct CDR3 sequences, roughly two fifths of them singletons. Sequencing was performed on breast tumor tissue. This chain connects TRBV7-6 to TRBJ1-4; D not certain. This sequence was found in a female donor with breast cancer. Some clones in this sample may be carry-over from other donors' samples. The CDR3 DNA is TGTGCCAGCAGCTTAGGTAAAGGCAGTGAAAAACTGTTTTTT. It specifies CASSLGKGSEKLFF.